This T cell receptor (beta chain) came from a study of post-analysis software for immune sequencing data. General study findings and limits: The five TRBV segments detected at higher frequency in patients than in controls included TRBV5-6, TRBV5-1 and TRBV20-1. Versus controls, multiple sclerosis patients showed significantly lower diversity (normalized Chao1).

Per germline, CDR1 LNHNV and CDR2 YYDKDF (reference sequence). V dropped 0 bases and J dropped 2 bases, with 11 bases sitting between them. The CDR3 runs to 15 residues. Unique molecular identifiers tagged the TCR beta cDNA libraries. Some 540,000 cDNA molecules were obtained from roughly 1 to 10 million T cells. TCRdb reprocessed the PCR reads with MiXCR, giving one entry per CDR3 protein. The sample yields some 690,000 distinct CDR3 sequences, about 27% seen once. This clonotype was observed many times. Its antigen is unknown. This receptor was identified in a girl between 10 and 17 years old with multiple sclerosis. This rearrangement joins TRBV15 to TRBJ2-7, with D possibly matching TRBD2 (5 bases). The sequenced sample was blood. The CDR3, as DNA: TGTGCCACCAGCAGAGATGGGAGCAGTCCCTACGAGCAGTACTTC. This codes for CATSRDGSSPYEQYF. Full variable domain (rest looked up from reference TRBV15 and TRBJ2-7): DAMVIQNPRYQVTQFGKPVTLSCSQTLNHNVMYWYQQKSSQAPKLLFHYYDKDFNNEADTPDNFQSRRPNTSFCFLDIRSPGLGDTAMYLCATSRDGSSPYEQYFGPGTRLTVT.